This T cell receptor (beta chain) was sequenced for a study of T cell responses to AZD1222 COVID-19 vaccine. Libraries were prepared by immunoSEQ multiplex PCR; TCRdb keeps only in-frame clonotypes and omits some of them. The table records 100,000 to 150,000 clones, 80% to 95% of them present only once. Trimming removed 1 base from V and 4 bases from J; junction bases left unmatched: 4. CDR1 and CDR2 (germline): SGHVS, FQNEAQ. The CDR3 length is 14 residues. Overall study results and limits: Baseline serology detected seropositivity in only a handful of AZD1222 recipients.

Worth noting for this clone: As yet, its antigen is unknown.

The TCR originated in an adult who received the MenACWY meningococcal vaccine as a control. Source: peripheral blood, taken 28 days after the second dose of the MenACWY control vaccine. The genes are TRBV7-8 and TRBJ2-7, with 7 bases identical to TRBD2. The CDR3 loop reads CASSLGLADYEQYF. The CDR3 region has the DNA TGTGCCAGCAGCTTAGGTCTAGCGGATTACGAGCAGTACTTC.